Shown below are 26 T cell receptor beta chains from a single sample sequenced in a study of blood T cell repertoires in COVID-19. Assay used: immunoSEQ multiplex PCR; TCRdb lists only in-frame clones, some missing. The sample lists 150,000 to 200,000 clones, about 93% seen once, with about 4.5% in the top ten. The sequencing sample was made of peripheral blood. Source of these receptors: a woman in her fifties or sixties with acute or convalescent COVID-19.

This chain joins TRBV6-6 and TRBJ1-1; D possibly corresponds to TRBD1 (6 bases). Trimming removed 6 bases from V and 2 bases from J, with 19 bases in between. CDR3 length: 16 amino acids. CDR1 and CDR2 (germline): MNHNY, SVGAGI (reference sequence). CDR3 protein: CASSYGPGGFNTEAFF. The CDR3, as DNA: TGTGCCAGCAGCTACGGCCCGGGGGGCTTTAACACTGAAGCTTTCTTT.

The chain's CDR3 is CATSDLSGDQETQYF. CDR3 nucleotides: TGTGCCACCAGTGACCTCTCGGGGGACCAAGAGACCCAGTACTTC. This chain joins TRBV24-1 and TRBJ2-5, with a weak D call TRBD2 (6 bases). The V end lost 4 bases, the J end lost 0 bases, and 11 bases lay between the germline ends. Per the germline V gene, CDR1 is KGHDR and CDR2 is SFDVKD. The CDR3 length is 15 residues.

The chain carries TRBV19 and TRBJ1-3; possible D gene TRBD1, 5 bases. Germline V gives CDR1 LNHDA, CDR2 SQIVND (reference sequence). The CDR3 is 18 amino acids. Trimming shortened V by 5 bases and J by 0 bases, and 20 bases separated the two germline ends. CDR3 in DNA: TGTGCCAGTAGTTCCCCGGGACTCCTAGGGGCCTCTGGAAACACCATATATTTT. It encodes CASSSPGLLGASGNTIYF.

The genes are TRBV5-8 and TRBJ1-2; the D gene is possibly TRBD1 (6 bases). V lost 0 bases, J lost 4 bases, and 10 bases lay in between. Germline loops: CDR1 SGHTS, CDR2 YDEGEE. The CDR3 length is 14 residues. The CDR3 bases are TGTGCCAGCAGCTTGGCCGGACAGCCCTATGGCTACACCTTC. Translation: CASSLAGQPYGYTF.

The chain is built from TRBV7-9 and TRBJ1-3, with 8 bases that match TRBD1. This CDR3 is 18 amino acids long. Germline lookup yields CDR1 SEHNR and CDR2 FQNEAQ (reference sequence). V lost 1 base and J lost 2; bases outside the gene matches: 10. The CDR3 region is CASSLVRLQGVTGNTIYF. The CDR3 DNA sequence: TGTGCCAGCAGCTTAGTCCGCTTACAGGGGGTCACTGGAAACACCATATATTTT.

The genes are TRBV5-8 and TRBJ1-1; a weak D match, TRBD1 (6 bases). Trimming shortened V by 1 base and J by 1 base, and 17 bases separated the two germline ends. This CDR3 comprises 17 residues. The V gene's germline CDR1 is SGHTS and CDR2 YDEGEE. CDR3 sequence (DNA): TGTGCCAGCAGCTTGTATGGGGGCCTTCTGAGGAACACTGAAGCTTTCTTT. Its protein is CASSLYGGLLRNTEAFF.

V and J are TRBV28 and TRBJ2-7; D perhaps matches TRBD2 (6 bases). V was trimmed by 6 bases and J by 2 bases, leaving 17 bases between them. This CDR3 has 15 amino acids. Per germline, CDR1 MDHEN and CDR2 SYDVKM. The CDR3 loop is CASSPGLSSAYEQYF. The CDR3 region has the DNA TGTGCCAGCAGCCCGGGACTCTCAAGCGCCTACGAGCAGTACTTC.

The genes are TRBV5-1 and TRBJ2-3; D is uncertain. The CDR3 contains 15 residues. The germline CDR1 and CDR2 sequences are SGHRS and YFSETQ. The germline V and J ends were trimmed by 0 bases and 1 base, with 9 bases remaining between them. The CDR3 nucleotides read TGCGCCAGCAGCTTGGCAAGCGATCGCACAGATACGCAGTATTTT. Its protein product is CASSLASDRTDTQYF.

This chain joins TRBV27 and TRBJ2-7, with 7 positions matching TRBD1. Germline assignment: CDR1 MNHEY and CDR2 SMNVEV (reference sequence). Trimming cost V 6 bases and J 0 bases; bases outside gene matches: 5. CDR3 length: 14 residues. In DNA, the CDR3 is TGTGCCAGCAGCCCGACAGGGTACTCCTACGAGCAGTACTTC. This translates into CASSPTGYSYEQYF.

The chain employs TRBV3-1 (or the pseudogene TRBV3-2) and TRBJ2-7; D not resolved. CDR1 is LGHDT, CDR2 YNNKEL, per germline (reference sequence). With 3 bases removed from V and 7 bases from J, the gap between germline ends came to 13 bases. The length of the CDR3 is 13 residues. The CDR3 spells CASSQLMAAEQYF. CDR3 nucleotide sequence: TGTGCCAGCAGCCAGCTTATGGCCGCAGAGCAGTACTTC.

The chain recombines TRBV6-5 with TRBJ1-5, with D possibly being TRBD1 (5 bases). The CDR3 loop spans 15 amino acids. Germline V gene lookup returns CDR1 MNHEY and CDR2 SVGAGI. The germline V and J ends were trimmed by 2 bases and 6 bases, with 14 bases remaining between them. The CDR3 sequence: CASSYQQGRGQPQHF. The CDR3 DNA is TGTGCCAGCAGTTACCAACAAGGAAGGGGTCAGCCCCAGCATTTT.

The chain employs TRBV4-3 and TRBJ1-2; D is unresolved. The CDR3 length is 13 residues. Trimming pared 4 bases from V and 6 bases from J, leaving 12 bases between. Germline V CDR1 and CDR2: LGHNA, YSLEER. CDR3 nucleotide sequence: TGCGCCAGCAGCCGGCAGGACGGGGATGGCTACACCTTC. As protein: CASSRQDGDGYTF.

This chain links TRBV28 with TRBJ2-2; TRBD2 matches 11 bases. The CDR3 spans 19 residues. Germline V gene sequence: CDR1 MDHEN, CDR2 SYDVKM. Trimming at V came to 4 bases and at J to 0 bases, leaving 10 bases not matched to a gene. CDR3 sequence reads: CASSSQTTSGEPNTGELFF. As DNA, the CDR3 is TGTGCCAGCAGTTCTCAAACGACTAGCGGGGAACCGAACACCGGGGAGCTGTTTTTT.

The chain couples TRBV30 to TRBJ1-1; possibly TRBD1 for D (6 bases). Germline CDR1 GTSNPN, CDR2 SVGIG (reference sequence). The CDR3 contains 13 residues. V gave up 2 bases and J gave up 6 bases, with 13 bases separating them. This CDR3 reads CAWSFQGGAEAFF. The CDR3 DNA reads TGTGCCTGGAGTTTCCAAGGGGGAGCTGAAGCTTTCTTT.

The chain joins TRBV27 to TRBJ1-6; no clear D gene. CDR3 length: 14 amino acids. V dropped 2 bases and J dropped 8 bases, with 10 bases sitting between them. CDR1 and CDR2 (germline): MNHEY, SMNVEV (reference sequence). CDR3 region: CASSLGRRDSPLHF. The CDR3, as DNA: TGTGCCAGCAGTTTAGGCCGGCGGGATTCACCCCTCCACTTT.

Concerning this clone: The junction departs from germline at one end; a sequencing error may be responsible. In DNA form, the CDR3 reads TGTGCCAGCAGCCAAGATAAGGGGGGGCCGGCTGCCTTC. The encoded protein is CASSQDKGGPAAF. This chain connects TRBV3-1 (or the pseudogene TRBV3-2) to TRBJ1-2, with D perhaps TRBD1 (6 bases). The CDR3 is made up of 13 amino acids. Germline lookup yields CDR1 LGHDT and CDR2 YNNKEL (reference sequence).

This rearrangement joins TRBV6-5 to TRBJ1-2; D is ambiguous. The V gene lost 8 bases and the J gene lost 4 bases, with 8 bases spanning the gap. The CDR3 has 11 residues. The germline V gene has CDR1 MNHEY and CDR2 SVGAGI. CDR3 bases: TGTGCCAGCTTTGCACTCTATGGCTACACCTTC. It translates to CASFALYGYTF.

The chain couples TRBV5-6 to TRBJ2-5; 8 bases map to TRBD1. This CDR3 contains 13 residues. Per germline, CDR1 SGHDT and CDR2 YYEEEE. After removal of 6 bases from V and 4 bases from J, the junction contained 5 bases not matched to a gene. CDR3 nucleotide sequence: TGTGCCAGCACTGGACAGGGCCGAGAGACCCAGTACTTC. Amino acids: CASTGQGRETQYF.

In its sample, this clone was seen once. The chain employs TRBV5-6 and TRBJ1-2, with D tentatively TRBD1 (5 bases). Looked up from germline, CDR1 is SGHDT and CDR2 is YYEEEE. CDR3 length: 13 amino acids. V lost 4 bases and J lost 7, with 14 bases in between. This CDR3 reads CASSPWGGGGYTF. CDR3 in DNA: TGTGCCAGCAGCCCCTGGGGGGGAGGTGGCTACACCTTC.

The rearrangement links TRBV6-5 to TRBJ2-7, with D perhaps TRBD2 (6 bases). The V end was cut by 2 bases, the J end by 6 bases, with 11 bases between. The CDR3 runs 13 residues. Germline assignment: CDR1 MNHEY and CDR2 SVGAGI. The CDR3 spells CASSYTEAGEQYF. The CDR3 nucleotides read TGTGCCAGCAGTTACACTGAAGCGGGCGAGCAGTACTTC.

The gene calls are TRBV3-1 (or the pseudogene TRBV3-2) and TRBJ2-5; 9 bases align to TRBD1. The germline V gene encodes CDR1 LGHDT and CDR2 YNNKEL (reference sequence). V trimming: 4 bases; J trimming: 2 bases; junction bases outside the gene matches: 8. The CDR3 is made up of 16 amino acids. DNA of the CDR3: TGTGCCAGCAGCCGGCTACCGGGACAGGGACAAGAGACCCAGTACTTC. As protein: CASSRLPGQGQETQYF.

V and J are TRBV27 and TRBJ2-3; the D gene is possibly TRBD2 (7 bases). Trimming pared 7 bases from V and 0 bases from J, leaving 20 bases between. The CDR3 has 17 amino acids. Germline lookup yields CDR1 MNHEY and CDR2 SMNVEV (reference sequence). CDR3 sequence: CASKRRGGPLSTDTQYF. CDR3 nucleotides: TGTGCCAGCAAACGAAGGGGGGGCCCCCTTAGCACAGATACGCAGTATTTT.

The J gene is TRBJ2-1, the V gene TRBV20-1; possibly TRBD2 for D (5 bases). The CDR3 has 10 amino acids. Germline V gene sequence: CDR1 DFQATT, CDR2 SNEGSKA (reference sequence). V dropped 7 bases and J dropped 4 bases, with 5 bases sitting between them. The CDR3 sequence is CSVAYNEQFF. CDR3 DNA sequence: TGCAGTGTAGCGTACAATGAGCAGTTCTTC.

The V call is TRBV18, the J call TRBJ1-1; perhaps TRBD1 as D (5 bases). V gave up 6 bases and J gave up 4 bases, with 12 bases separating them. The CDR3 totals 13 residues. Germline CDR1 is KGHSH and CDR2 is LQKENI. The CDR3 region has the DNA TGTGCCAGCTCCCCGGACATCTTCACTGAAGCTTTCTTT. Protein product: CASSPDIFTEAFF.

The genes are TRBV28 and TRBJ1-1; 7 bases match TRBD1. The V gene end was trimmed by 2 bases and the J gene end by 2 bases; junction bases not matched to a gene: 5. The CDR3 sequence is 15 residues long. Germline lookup yields CDR1 MDHEN and CDR2 SYDVKM. The CDR3 loop reads CASSLDRAINTEAFF. CDR3 in DNA: TGTGCCAGCAGTTTAGACAGGGCGATTAACACTGAAGCTTTCTTT.

The rearrangement links TRBV7-9 to TRBJ2-1; D is unresolved. Per the germline V gene, CDR1 is SEHNR and CDR2 is FQNEAQ (reference sequence). Between the trimmed V and J ends, which lost 4 bases and 0 bases, there was a span of 13 bases. The CDR3 runs 16 residues. The CDR3 spells CASSSSLRSSYNEQFF. In DNA form, the CDR3 reads TGTGCCAGCAGCTCATCCTTGAGGAGCTCCTACAATGAGCAGTTCTTC.